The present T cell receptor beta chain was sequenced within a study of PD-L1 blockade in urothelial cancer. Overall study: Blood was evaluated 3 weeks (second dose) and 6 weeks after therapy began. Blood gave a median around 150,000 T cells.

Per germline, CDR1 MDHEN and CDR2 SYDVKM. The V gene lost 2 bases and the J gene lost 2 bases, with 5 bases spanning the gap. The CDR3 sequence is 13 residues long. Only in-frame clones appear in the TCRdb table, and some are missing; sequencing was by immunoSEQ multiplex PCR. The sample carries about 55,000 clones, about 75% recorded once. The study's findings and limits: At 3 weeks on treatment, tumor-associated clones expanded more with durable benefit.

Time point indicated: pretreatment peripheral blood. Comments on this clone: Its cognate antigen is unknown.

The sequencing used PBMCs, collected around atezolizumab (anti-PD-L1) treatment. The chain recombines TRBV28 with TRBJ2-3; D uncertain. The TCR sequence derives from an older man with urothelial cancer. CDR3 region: CASSLADTDTQYF. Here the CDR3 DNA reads TGTGCCAGCAGTTTAGCGGACACAGATACGCAGTATTTT.